The entry that follows covers one T cell receptor (beta chain) sequence. Its antigen is as yet unknown. This sample stems from a study of regulatory T cells in long-lasting Graves disease. The TCR beta library used iRepertoire HTBI primers with Arm-PCR amplification of CDR3. TCRdb used MiXCR to reprocess the multiplex PCR reads, holding one entry per CDR3 protein. The sample consists of 400,000 to 500,000 distinct CDR3 sequences, roughly a fifth of them appearing once. This sample's time point: persistent/refractory GD, antithyroid drugs over 5 years with positive TRAb. Researchers made the TCR library from RNA that was extracted from PBMCs. It was by American Thyroid Association guidelines that Graves' disease was diagnosed. The patients were drawn from one endocrinology department in Xi'an, China. Whole-study results and caveats: The persistent group shared 3,000 or so public clonotypes, more than the approximately 970 shared by new patients.

The clonotype comes from a female donor with Graves disease. The sample consisted of peripheral blood mononuclear cells (PBMCs), taken when the disease was refractory, from a patient treated with antithyroid drugs.

CDR3 amino acids: CASSWEAGTNTGELFF. CDR3 sequence (DNA): TGTGCCAGCAGTTGGGAGGCGGGAACGAACACCGGGGAGCTGTTTTTT. The genes are TRBV6-5 and TRBJ2-2; D is perhaps TRBD2 (6 bases). V was shortened by 4 bases and J by 0 bases, with 12 bases between the two germline ends. CDR1 and CDR2 (germline): MNHEY, SVGAGI. The CDR3 runs to 16 residues.